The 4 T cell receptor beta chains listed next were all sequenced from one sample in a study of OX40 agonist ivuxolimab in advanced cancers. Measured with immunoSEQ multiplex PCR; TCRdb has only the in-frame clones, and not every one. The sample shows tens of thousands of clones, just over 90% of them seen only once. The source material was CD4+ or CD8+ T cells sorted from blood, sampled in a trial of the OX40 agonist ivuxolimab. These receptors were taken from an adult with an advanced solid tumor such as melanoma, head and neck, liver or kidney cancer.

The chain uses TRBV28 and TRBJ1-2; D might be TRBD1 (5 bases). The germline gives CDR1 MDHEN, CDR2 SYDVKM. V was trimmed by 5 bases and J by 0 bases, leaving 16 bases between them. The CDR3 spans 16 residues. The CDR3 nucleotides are TGTGCCAGCAGTATCATACGAGGGGTATCTAACTATGGCTACACCTTC. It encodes CASSIIRGVSNYGYTF.

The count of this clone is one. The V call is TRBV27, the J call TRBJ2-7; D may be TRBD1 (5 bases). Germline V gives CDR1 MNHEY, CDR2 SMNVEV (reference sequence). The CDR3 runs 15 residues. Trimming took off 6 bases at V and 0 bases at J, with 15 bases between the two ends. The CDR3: CASSPFSGPSYEQYF. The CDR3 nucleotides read TGTGCCAGCAGCCCCTTCTCAGGGCCCTCCTACGAGCAGTACTTC.

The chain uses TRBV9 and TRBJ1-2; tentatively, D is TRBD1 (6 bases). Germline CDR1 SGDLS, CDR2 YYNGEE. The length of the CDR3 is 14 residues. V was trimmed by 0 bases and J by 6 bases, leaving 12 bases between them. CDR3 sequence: CASSVGGGTNGYTF. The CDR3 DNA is TGTGCCAGCAGCGTAGGAGGGGGGACTAATGGCTACACCTTC.

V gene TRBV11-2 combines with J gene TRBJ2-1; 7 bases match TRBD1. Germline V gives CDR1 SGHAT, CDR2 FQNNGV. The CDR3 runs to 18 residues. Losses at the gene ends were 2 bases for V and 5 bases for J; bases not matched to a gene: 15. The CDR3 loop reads CASSLRTGYEALNNEQFF. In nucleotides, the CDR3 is TGTGCCAGCAGCTTAAGGACAGGTTATGAGGCCCTGAACAATGAGCAGTTCTTC.